This T cell receptor (beta chain) was recorded in a study of blood T cell repertoires in COVID-19. Study overall: Both acute and convalescent COVID-19 samples were obtained from the United States, Italy and Spain. Sources were T cells, B-cell-depleted T cells, or PBMCs; the material itself was cDNA or gDNA.

The V end was cut by 4 bases, the J end by 6 bases, with 19 bases between. The CDR3 totals 15 residues. The germline V gene has CDR1 SGHNT and CDR2 YYREEE (reference sequence). Methods used by the authors: Cell counts per sample came from amplifying reference gene primers. Clones were read by immunoSEQ multiplex PCR, and TCRdb kept only the in-frame ones, dropping some. V, J and clone size were drawn from that table, and D and trimming were deduced from the DNA. The sample comprises 50,000 to 75,000 clones, around 87% of which are singletons, and roughly 7.2% rests with the top ten. This TCR was sampled from a man in his sixties with acute or convalescent COVID-19. The chain uses TRBV5-4 and TRBJ1-1, with D possibly TRBD1 on 5 matching bases. The sequenced sample consisted of peripheral blood. CDR3 region: CASSPGGAGFPEAFF. CDR3 DNA: TGTGCCAGCAGCCCCGGCGGGGCAGGGTTCCCTGAAGCTTTCTTT.